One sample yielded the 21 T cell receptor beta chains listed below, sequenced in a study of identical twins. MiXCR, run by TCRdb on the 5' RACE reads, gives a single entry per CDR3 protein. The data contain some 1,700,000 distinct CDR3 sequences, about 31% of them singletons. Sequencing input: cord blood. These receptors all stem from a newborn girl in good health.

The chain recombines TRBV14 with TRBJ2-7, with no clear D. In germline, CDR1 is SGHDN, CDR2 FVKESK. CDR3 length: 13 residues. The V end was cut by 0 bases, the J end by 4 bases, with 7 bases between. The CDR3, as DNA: TGTGCCAGCAGCCAAGAGGACCCTTACGAGCAGTACTTC. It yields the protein CASSQEDPYEQYF.

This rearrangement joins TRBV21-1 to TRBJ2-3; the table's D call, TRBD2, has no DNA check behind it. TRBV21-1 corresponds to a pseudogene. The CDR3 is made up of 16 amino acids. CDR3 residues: CASSKAASGGADTQYF. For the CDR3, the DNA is TGTGCCAGCAGCAAAGCGGCTAGCGGGGGAGCAGATACGCAGTATTTT.

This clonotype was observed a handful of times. CDR3 in amino acids: CASSLGRLAGVQETQYF. The DNA for the CDR3 is TGTGCCAGCAGCTTAGGGCGACTAGCGGGAGTTCAAGAGACCCAGTACTTC. The chain joins TRBV7-2 to TRBJ2-5; the match to TRBD2 covers 12 bases. The germline gives CDR1 SGHTA, CDR2 FQGNSA. The CDR3 has 17 residues. V shed 1 base, J shed 2 bases, and the junction held 5 bases outside the gene matches.

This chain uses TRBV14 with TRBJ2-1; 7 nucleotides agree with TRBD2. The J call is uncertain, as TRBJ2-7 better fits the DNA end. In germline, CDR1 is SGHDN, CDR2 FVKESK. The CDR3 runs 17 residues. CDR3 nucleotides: TGTGCCAGCAGCTCCTCGGGCGGACTAGTATCCCGCAATGAGCAGTACTTC. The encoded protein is CASSSSGGLVSRNEQYF.

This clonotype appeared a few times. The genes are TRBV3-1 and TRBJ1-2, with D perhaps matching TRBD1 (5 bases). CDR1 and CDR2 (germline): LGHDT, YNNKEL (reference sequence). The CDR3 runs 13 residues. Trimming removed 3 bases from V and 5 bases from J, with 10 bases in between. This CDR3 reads CASSQGTRYGYTF. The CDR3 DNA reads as TGTGCCAGCAGCCAGGGGACCCGATATGGCTACACCTTC.

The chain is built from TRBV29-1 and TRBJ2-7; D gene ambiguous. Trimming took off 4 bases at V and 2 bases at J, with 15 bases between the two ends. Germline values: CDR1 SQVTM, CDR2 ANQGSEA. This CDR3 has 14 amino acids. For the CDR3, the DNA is TGCAGCGTTGTACGGGCGTCCAAGGCCTACGAGCAGTACTTC. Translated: CSVVRASKAYEQYF.

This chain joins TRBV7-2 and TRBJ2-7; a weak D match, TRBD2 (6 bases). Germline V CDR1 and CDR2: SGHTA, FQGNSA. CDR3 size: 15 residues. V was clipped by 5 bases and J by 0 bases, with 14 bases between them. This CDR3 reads CASSIVAGFSYEQYF. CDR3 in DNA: TGTGCCAGCAGCATAGTGGCGGGGTTCTCCTACGAGCAGTACTTC.

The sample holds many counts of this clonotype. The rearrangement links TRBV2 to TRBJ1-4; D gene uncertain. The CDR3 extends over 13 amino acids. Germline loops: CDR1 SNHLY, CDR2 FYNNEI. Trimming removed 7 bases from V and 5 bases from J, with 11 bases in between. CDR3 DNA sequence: TGTGCCAGCATGGAACAACCCAATGAAAAACTGTTTTTT. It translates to CASMEQPNEKLFF. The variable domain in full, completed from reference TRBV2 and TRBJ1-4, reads EPEVTQTPSHQVTQMGQEVILRCVPISNHLYFYWYRQILGQKVEFLVSFYNNEISEKSEIFDDQFSVERPDGSNFTLKIRSTKLEDSAMYFCASMEQPNEKLFFGSGTQLSVL.

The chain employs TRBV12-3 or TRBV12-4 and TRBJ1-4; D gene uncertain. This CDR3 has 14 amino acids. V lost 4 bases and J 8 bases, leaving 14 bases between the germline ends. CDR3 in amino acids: CASSWGGVREKLFF. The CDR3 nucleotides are TGTGCCAGCAGTTGGGGAGGCGTAAGGGAAAAACTGTTTTTT.

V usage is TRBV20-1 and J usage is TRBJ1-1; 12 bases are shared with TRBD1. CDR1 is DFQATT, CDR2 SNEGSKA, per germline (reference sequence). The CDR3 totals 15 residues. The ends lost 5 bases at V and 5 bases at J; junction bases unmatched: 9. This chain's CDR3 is CSAGTGGKVGTEAFF. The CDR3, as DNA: TGCAGTGCTGGGACAGGGGGCAAGGTAGGGACTGAAGCTTTCTTT.

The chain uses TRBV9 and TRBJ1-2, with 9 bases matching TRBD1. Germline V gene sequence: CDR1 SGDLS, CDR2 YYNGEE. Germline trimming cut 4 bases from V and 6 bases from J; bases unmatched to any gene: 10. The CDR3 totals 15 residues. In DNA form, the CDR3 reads TGTGCCAGCAGCCCCCACAGGGGGCGTTACGATGGCTACACCTTC. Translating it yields CASSPHRGRYDGYTF.

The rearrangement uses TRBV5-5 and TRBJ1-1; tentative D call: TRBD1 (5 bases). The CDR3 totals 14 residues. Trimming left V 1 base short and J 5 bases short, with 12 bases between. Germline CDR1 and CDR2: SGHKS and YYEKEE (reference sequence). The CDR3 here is CASSLRDGWTEAFF. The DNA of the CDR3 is TGTGCCAGCAGCTTGAGGGACGGCTGGACTGAAGCTTTCTTT.

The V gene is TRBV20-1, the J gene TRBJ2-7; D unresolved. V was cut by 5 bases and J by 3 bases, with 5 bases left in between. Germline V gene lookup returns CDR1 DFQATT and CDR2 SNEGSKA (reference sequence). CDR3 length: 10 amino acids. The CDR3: CSAAHYEQYF. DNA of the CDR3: TGCAGTGCTGCCCACTACGAGCAGTACTTC.

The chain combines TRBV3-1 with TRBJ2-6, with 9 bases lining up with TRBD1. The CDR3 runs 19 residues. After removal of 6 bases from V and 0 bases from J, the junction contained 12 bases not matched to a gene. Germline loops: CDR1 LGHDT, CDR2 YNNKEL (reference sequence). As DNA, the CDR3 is TGTGCCAGCAGATTCACCGGGACAGGGCACGGCTCTGGGGCCAACGTCCTGACTTTC. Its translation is CASRFTGTGHGSGANVLTF.

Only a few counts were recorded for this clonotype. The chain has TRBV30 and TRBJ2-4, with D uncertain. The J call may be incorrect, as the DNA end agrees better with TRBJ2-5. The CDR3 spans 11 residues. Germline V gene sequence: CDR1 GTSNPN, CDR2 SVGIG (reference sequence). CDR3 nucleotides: TGTGCCTGGAGTGTAGGGGAGACCCAGTACTTC. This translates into CAWSVGETQYF.

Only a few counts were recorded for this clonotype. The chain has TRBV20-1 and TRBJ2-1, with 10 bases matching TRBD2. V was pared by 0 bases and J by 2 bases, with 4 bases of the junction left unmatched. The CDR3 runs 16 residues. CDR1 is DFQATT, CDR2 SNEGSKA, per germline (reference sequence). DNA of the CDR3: TGCAGTGCTAGAGATGGGACTAGCGTAACCTACAATGAGCAGTTCTTC. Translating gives CSARDGTSVTYNEQFF.

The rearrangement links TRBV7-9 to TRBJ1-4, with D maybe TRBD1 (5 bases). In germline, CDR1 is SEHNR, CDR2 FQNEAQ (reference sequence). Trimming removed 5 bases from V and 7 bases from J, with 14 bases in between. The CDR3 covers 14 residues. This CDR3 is CASSPRSQGEKLFF. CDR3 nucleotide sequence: TGTGCCAGCAGCCCCCGCAGCCAGGGTGAAAAACTGTTTTTT.

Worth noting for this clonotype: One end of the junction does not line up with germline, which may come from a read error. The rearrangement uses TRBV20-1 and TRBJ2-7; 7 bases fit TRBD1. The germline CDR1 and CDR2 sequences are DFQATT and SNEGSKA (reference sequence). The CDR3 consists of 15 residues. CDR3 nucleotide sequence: TGCTGTGCTAAACCCTTAGACAGGGCTCACTACGAGCAGTACTTC. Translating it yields CCAKPLDRAHYEQYF.

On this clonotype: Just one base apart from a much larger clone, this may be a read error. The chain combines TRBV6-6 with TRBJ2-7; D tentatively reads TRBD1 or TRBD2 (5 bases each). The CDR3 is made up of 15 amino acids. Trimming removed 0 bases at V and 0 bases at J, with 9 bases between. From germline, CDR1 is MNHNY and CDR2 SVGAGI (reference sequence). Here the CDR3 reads CASSYSAGTSYEQYF. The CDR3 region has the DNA TGTGCCAGCAGTTACTCGGCAGGGACCTCCTACGAGCAGTACTTC.

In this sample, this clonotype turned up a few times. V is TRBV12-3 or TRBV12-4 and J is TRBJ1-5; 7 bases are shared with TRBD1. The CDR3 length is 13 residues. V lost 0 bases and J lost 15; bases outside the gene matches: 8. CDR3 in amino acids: CASSLAQQGIRHF. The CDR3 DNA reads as TGTGCCAGCAGTTTAGCCCAACAGGGGATCCGGCATTTT.

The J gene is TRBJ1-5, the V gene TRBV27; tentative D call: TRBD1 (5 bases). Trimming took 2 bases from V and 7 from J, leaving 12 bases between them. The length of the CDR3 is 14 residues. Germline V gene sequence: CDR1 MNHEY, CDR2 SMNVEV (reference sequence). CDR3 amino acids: CASSLGGKGQPQHF. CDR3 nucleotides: TGTGCCAGCAGTTTAGGGGGTAAGGGACAGCCCCAGCATTTT.